This TCR beta chain is drawn from a study of shared clonotypes between healthy human individuals. The study, taken as a whole, reports: The represented genetic and exposure-history diversity was limited by the small number of donors.

Regarding this clone: Its matching antigen is unknown.

DNA at approximately 200 ng, 25,000 to 35,000 T cell genomes, went into sorted-subset replicate PCRs. Repertoires were generated with immunoSEQ multiplex PCR, while TCRdb's copy carries only in-frame clones and drops some. The sample includes some 2,400,000 clones, 90% to 96% of them seen just once. The sequenced sample consisted of naive CD4+ T cells sorted from blood. Subset denoted: CD45RA+ positively selected. The TCR sequence derives from a man aged 18-30 years in good health.

The CDR3 here is CASSKAGQETQYF. CDR3 DNA: TGTGCCAGCAGTAAAGCGGGACAAGAGACCCAGTACTTC. The chain links TRBV6-5 to TRBJ2-5, with 7 bases fitting TRBD2. CDR1 and CDR2 (germline): MNHEY, SVGAGI. The V and J ends lost 5 bases and 2 bases, in that order; junction bases with no gene match: 2. The CDR3 length is 13 residues.